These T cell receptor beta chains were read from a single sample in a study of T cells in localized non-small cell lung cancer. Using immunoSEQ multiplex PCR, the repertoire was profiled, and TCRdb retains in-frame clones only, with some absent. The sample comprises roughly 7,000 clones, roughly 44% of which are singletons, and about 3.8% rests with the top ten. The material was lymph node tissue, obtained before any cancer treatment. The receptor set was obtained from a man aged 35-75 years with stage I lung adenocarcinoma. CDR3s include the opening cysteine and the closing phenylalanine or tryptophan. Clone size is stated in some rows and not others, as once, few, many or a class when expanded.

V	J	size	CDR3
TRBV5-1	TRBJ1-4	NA	CASRGRGTGLEKLFF
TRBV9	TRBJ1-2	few	CASSVEVEDYGYTF
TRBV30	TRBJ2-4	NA	CAWSFWTVKNIQYF
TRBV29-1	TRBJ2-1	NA	CSVEEGTSGRIEQFF
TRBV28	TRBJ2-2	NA	CASSLGTLGDGELFF
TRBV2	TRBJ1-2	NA	CASSVQGLIYGYTF
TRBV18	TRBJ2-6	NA	CASSPSVTALSGANVLTF
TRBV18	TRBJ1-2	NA	CASSPPSGGYTF
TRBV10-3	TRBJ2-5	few	CAISDGVQETQYF
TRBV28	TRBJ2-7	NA	CASSSEWRDKGYYEQYF
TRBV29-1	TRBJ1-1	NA	CSVEDGGANTEAFF
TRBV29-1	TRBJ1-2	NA	CSVLARDSSSYGYTF
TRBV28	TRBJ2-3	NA	CASSLLSGGYTDTQYF
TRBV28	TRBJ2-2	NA	CASSLTSGLSGELFF
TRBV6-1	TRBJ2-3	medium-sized	CASSEAGDKDTQYF
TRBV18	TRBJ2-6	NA	CASSPPWDFSSGANVLTF
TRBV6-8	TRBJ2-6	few	CASSSTDRVGSGANVLTF
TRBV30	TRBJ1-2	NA	CAWRVNYGYTF
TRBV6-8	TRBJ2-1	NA	CASSPGQGAGEQFF
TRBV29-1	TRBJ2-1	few	CSVDSGRDNEQFF
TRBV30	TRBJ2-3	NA	CALGAGGPGDTQYF
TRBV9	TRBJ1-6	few	CASKGPNSPLHF
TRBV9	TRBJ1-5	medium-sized	CASRDISIGQPQHF
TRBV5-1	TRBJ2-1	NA	CASREAGIYNEQFF
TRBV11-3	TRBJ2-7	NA	CASSPSQGAGEQYF
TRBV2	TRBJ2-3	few	CASSDPVTRVDTQYF
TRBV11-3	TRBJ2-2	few	CASSLDGGSTGELFF
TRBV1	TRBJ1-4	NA	CASSQTGTLFEKLFF
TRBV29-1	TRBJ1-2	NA	CSVDFGGRNYGYTF
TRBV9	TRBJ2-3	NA	CASSVVPSGRGADTQYF
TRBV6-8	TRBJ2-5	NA	CASSGQGAGETQYF
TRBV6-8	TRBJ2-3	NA	CASSKDQATQYF
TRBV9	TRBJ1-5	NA	CASSEGNQPQHF
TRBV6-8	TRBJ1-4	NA	CASTPSGSEKLFF
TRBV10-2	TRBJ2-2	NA	CASSDWISSTGELFF
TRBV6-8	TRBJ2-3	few	CASCTGVAARPTDTQYF
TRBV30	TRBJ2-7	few	CAWTGTSGADEQYF
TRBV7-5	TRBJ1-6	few	CASSFDSFGSSPLHF
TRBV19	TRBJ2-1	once	CASSPGVTSYNEQFF
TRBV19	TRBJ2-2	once	CASSRAAGELFF
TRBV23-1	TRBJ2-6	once	CARRTGAGHSGANVLTF
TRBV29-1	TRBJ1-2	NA	CSVEDDLGFGYTF
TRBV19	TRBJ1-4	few	CASTGTGGGVGEKLFF
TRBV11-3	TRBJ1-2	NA	CASSFNRGNYGYTF
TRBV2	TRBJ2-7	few	CASIRAYPSHAYEQYF
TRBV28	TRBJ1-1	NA	CASSPGTPNTEAFF
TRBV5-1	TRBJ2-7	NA	CASSLGAYTLAGGGEQYF
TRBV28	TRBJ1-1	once	CASSRDFRNTEAFF
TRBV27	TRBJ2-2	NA	CATMGRGNTGELFF
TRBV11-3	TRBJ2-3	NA	CASSLSPLAGGPLDMQYF
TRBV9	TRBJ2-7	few	CASSVYGEGSYEQYF
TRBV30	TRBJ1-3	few	CAWSATGVRFSGNTIYF
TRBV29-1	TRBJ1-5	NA	CSVASGDPYQPQHF
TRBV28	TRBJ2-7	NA	CASSLFRGERPYEQYF
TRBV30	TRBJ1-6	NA	CAWSVPAAHSSSPLHF